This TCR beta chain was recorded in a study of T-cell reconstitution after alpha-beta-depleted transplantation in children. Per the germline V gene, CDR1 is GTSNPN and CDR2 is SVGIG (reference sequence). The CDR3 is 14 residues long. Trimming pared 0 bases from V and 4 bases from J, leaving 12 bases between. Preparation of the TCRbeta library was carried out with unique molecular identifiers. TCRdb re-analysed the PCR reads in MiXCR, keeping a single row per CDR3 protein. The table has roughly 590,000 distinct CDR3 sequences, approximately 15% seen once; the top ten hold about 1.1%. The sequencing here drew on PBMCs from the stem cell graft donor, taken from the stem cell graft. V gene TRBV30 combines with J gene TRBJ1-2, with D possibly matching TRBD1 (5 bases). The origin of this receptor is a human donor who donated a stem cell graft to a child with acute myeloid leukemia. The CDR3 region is CAWSVNRGLYGYTF. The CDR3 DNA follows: TGTGCCTGGAGTGTCAATCGGGGCCTCTATGGCTACACCTTC.